Listed here are 13 T cell receptor beta chains from one sample, sequenced in a study of cytomegalovirus exposure and HLA in healthy donors (dated by TCRdb to the late 2010s). The library was prepared using the immunoSEQ multiplex PCR assay. The table was pulled from immuneACCESS by TCRdb, which kept in-frame rearrangements only. Such tables lose some clones; where checked, under half of the loss comes from unresolved V genes, and the rest has no known cause. This sample has fewer than 90,000 clones in its table, and 94% of those were observed once. In total, the top ten clones hold approximately 2.1% of the sample. Sequencing was done on a sample of PBMCs. The receptors come from a woman aged 18-35 years in good health and CMV-seronegative.

V and J are TRBV7-3 and TRBJ2-3, with a possible D match to TRBD2 (5 bases). The CDR3 extends over 14 amino acids. CDR1 is SGHTA and CDR2 is FQGTGA in the germline V gene. Trimming removed 2 bases at V and 2 bases at J, with 8 bases between. The CDR3, as DNA: TGTGCCAGCAGCTTACAACGGGACACAGATACGCAGTATTTT. It specifies CASSLQRDTDTQYF.

The chain combines TRBV4-3 with TRBJ2-1; the match to TRBD2 covers 13 bases. The CDR3 is 20 residues long. V trimming: 0 bases; J trimming: 4 bases; junction bases outside the gene matches: 12. Germline V gene sequence: CDR1 LGHNA, CDR2 YSLEER. CDR3: CASSQDFRTSGGGLYNEQFF. The CDR3 nucleotides are TGCGCCAGCAGCCAAGATTTCAGAACTAGCGGGGGGGGCTTATACAATGAGCAGTTCTTC.

The V and J genes are TRBV6-5 and TRBJ2-7; D is possibly TRBD1 (5 bases). Germline V gives CDR1 MNHEY, CDR2 SVGAGI. Trimming removed 0 bases from V and 6 bases from J, with 9 bases in between. The CDR3 is 13 residues long. The CDR3 loop is CASSYSPGREQYF. The DNA of the CDR3 is TGTGCCAGCAGTTACTCGCCAGGGCGCGAGCAGTACTTC.

The chain carries TRBV6-5 and TRBJ2-7; the match to TRBD1 covers 7 bases. From germline, CDR1 is MNHEY and CDR2 SVGAGI. V shed 10 bases and J 5 bases; nucleotides not matched to a gene: 5. The CDR3 sequence is 11 residues long. The CDR3 DNA is TGTGCCACCCGGACAGGAGACGAGCAGTACTTC. Protein sequence: CATRTGDEQYF.

The V gene is TRBV6-5, the J gene TRBJ1-2; D remains ambiguous. Germline V gene lookup returns CDR1 MNHEY and CDR2 SVGAGI. The CDR3 consists of 15 residues. Trimming removed 5 bases at V and 6 bases at J, with 19 bases between. In DNA form, the CDR3 reads TGTGCCAGCAGTCCCCTCCCCGATAGGCGGCATGGCTACACCTTC. This codes for CASSPLPDRRHGYTF.

This rearrangement joins TRBV7-2 to TRBJ2-5; D might be TRBD2 (5 bases). V shed 3 bases and J shed 4 bases, with 12 bases lying between them. The V gene's germline CDR1 is SGHTA and CDR2 FQGNSA. The CDR3 totals 14 residues. The CDR3 loop reads CASSLTITTETQYF. Written as DNA, the CDR3 is TGTGCCAGCAGCTTGACTATTACTACAGAGACCCAGTACTTC.

The CDR3 DNA follows: TGCGCCAGCAGCTTCGACTCGTACAATGAGCAGTTCTTC. Encoded protein: CASSFDSYNEQFF. The rearrangement joins TRBV5-1 to TRBJ2-1; unclear D gene. Between the trimmed V and J ends, which lost 2 bases and 4 bases, there was a span of 7 bases. Germline CDR1 is SGHRS and CDR2 is YFSETQ. The length of the CDR3 is 13 residues.

The V and J genes are TRBV7-2 and TRBJ2-1, with 7 bases fitting TRBD2. The CDR3 has 16 amino acids. Trimming at V came to 4 bases and at J to 4 bases, leaving 10 bases not matched to a gene. Germline values: CDR1 SGHTA, CDR2 FQGNSA. CDR3 amino acids: CASSSMSGAQYNEQFF. CDR3 coding DNA: TGTGCCAGCAGCTCAATGAGCGGGGCCCAATACAATGAGCAGTTCTTC.

The genes are TRBV5-4 and TRBJ2-5, with 8 positions matching TRBD2. Germline V gene data show CDR1 as SGHNT and CDR2 as YYREEE (reference sequence). Unmatched junction bases numbered 6, after V lost 1 base and J lost 4 bases. The CDR3 runs to 15 residues. DNA for the CDR3: TGTGCCAGCAGCTTGCCCAGCGGGGGTGGAGAGACCCAGTACTTC. It encodes CASSLPSGGGETQYF.

This clone came up a few times. The gene calls are TRBV11-3 and TRBJ2-5; TRBD1 aligns across 7 bases. CDR1 and CDR2 (germline): SGHNT, YENEEA. The CDR3 spans 14 residues. Trimming took 5 bases from V and 4 from J; bases not matched to a gene: 7. CDR3: CASSRLWDRETQYF. The CDR3 DNA reads as TGTGCCAGCAGCCGCCTTTGGGACAGAGAGACCCAGTACTTC.

CDR3 bases: TGTGCCAGCAGTTCCACCGGGAGCGGATTCTATGGCTACACCTTC. This codes for CASSSTGSGFYGYTF. V and J are TRBV27 and TRBJ1-2; D is uncertain. This CDR3 has 15 amino acids. Germline-derived CDR1 and CDR2 are MNHEY and SMNVEV (reference sequence). Trimming shortened V by 4 bases and J by 4 bases, and 16 bases separated the two germline ends.

This chain joins TRBV15 and TRBJ2-1; 10 bases match TRBD2. The CDR3 consists of 17 residues. Germline CDR1 is LNHNV and CDR2 is YYDKDF (reference sequence). V dropped 3 bases and J dropped 7; count of bases not matched to a gene: 12. CDR3 sequence: CATSSFSSGRTINEQFF. CDR3 DNA: TGTGCCACCAGCAGCTTCAGTAGCGGGAGGACCATAAATGAGCAGTTCTTC.

The J gene is TRBJ2-1, the V gene TRBV28, with 11 bases identical to TRBD2. CDR3 size: 21 residues. V shed 3 bases and J 1 base; nucleotides not matched to a gene: 17. Germline CDR1 MDHEN, CDR2 SYDVKM. The CDR3 DNA follows: TGTGCCAGCAGTTTTCAGTGGGTAGCGGGGGGGCTACAAGGTTCCTACAATGAGCAGTTCTTC. This gives the protein CASSFQWVAGGLQGSYNEQFF.